Below are 20 T cell receptor beta chains sequenced from a single sample in a study of blood T cell repertoires in COVID-19. Data came from immunoSEQ multiplex PCR; TCRdb stores just in-frame clones and leaves some out. The table has about 310,000 clones, nearly 90% seen once. Sequenced material: peripheral blood. Receptor source: a middle-aged woman with COVID-19, enrolled during active disease.

This clone was detected only once. The chain recombines TRBV11-2 with TRBJ1-4; TRBD1 agrees at 12 bases. Germline trimming cut 3 bases from V and 0 bases from J; bases unmatched to any gene: 8. Germline V CDR1 and CDR2: SGHAT, FQNNGV. The CDR3 sequence is 19 residues long. The CDR3 loop reads CASSLEGQGADATNEKLFF. DNA of the CDR3: TGTGCCAGCAGCTTGGAGGGACAGGGGGCAGATGCAACTAATGAAAAACTGTTTTTT.

In DNA form, the CDR3 reads TGTGCCAGCAGTTACTCGGGCAGGTTGAGCACAGATACGCAGTATTTT. It is translated as CASSYSGRLSTDTQYF. The chain employs TRBV6-5 and TRBJ2-3; D is unclear. Germline V gene sequence: CDR1 MNHEY, CDR2 SVGAGI. CDR3 length equals 16 residues. The V end lost 0 bases, the J end lost 0 bases, and 10 bases lay between the germline ends.

The chain joins TRBV28 to TRBJ1-2; possibly TRBD1 for D (6 bases). Trimming left V 6 bases short and J 4 bases short, with 12 bases between. CDR1 is MDHEN and CDR2 is SYDVKM in the germline V gene. The CDR3 runs to 13 residues. The CDR3 DNA follows: TGTGCCAGCAGAGCCCAGGGGCTCTATGGCTACACCTTC. It yields the protein CASRAQGLYGYTF.

J is TRBJ2-7 and V is TRBV10-3, with TRBD2 matching 9 bases. Germline V gene data show CDR1 as ENHRY and CDR2 as SYGVKD. Germline trimming cut 2 bases from V and 4 bases from J; bases unmatched to any gene: 6. CDR3 size: 15 residues. CDR3 sequence reads: CAISEEVAGEYEQYF. The CDR3 nucleotides read TGTGCCATCAGTGAGGAGGTAGCGGGAGAGTACGAGCAGTACTTC.

The genes are TRBV9 and TRBJ2-3; TRBD2 agrees at 9 bases. CDR3 length: 16 residues. Germline V lookup: CDR1 SGDLS, CDR2 YYNGEE. V was clipped by 3 bases and J by 3 bases; unmatched bases: 8. CDR3 DNA sequence: TGTGCCAGCAGCGGGCCACGCGGGGGGGCGACAGATACGCAGTATTTT. This translates into CASSGPRGGATDTQYF. Complete variable domain (other parts from reference TRBV9 and TRBJ2-3): DSGVTQTPKHLITATGQRVTLRCSPRSGDLSVYWYQQSLDQGLQFLIQYYNGEERAKGNILERFSAQQFPDLHSELNLSSLELGDSALYFCASSGPRGGATDTQYFGPGTRLTVL.

This chain joins TRBV2 and TRBJ2-5, with D possibly TRBD1 on 5 matching bases. Germline V CDR1 and CDR2: SNHLY, FYNNEI. This CDR3 has 16 amino acids. Between the trimmed V and J ends, which lost 6 bases and 2 bases, there was a span of 19 bases. The CDR3 is CASRQTHTGYQETQYF. CDR3 DNA sequence: TGTGCCAGCAGGCAAACCCATACAGGATATCAAGAGACCCAGTACTTC.

This clone has only one observation. The chain has TRBV6-2 or TRBV6-3 and TRBJ1-2, with 7 bases matching TRBD1. Unmatched junction bases numbered 7, after V lost 5 bases and J lost 4 bases. The CDR3 runs to 14 residues. The germline V gene has CDR1 MNHEY and CDR2 SVGEGT. CDR3 residues: CASSPLGQSYGYTF. As DNA, the CDR3 is TGTGCCAGCAGTCCACTGGGACAGAGCTATGGCTACACCTTC.

This chain joins TRBV6-5 and TRBJ2-7, with 8 bases fitting TRBD1. Germline-derived CDR1 and CDR2 are MNHEY and SVGAGI. V lost 6 bases to trimming and J lost 2 bases; unmatched junction nucleotides: 6. The CDR3 spans 14 residues. The chain's CDR3 is CASSRGRQTYEQYF. The CDR3 coding sequence is TGTGCCAGCAGCAGGGGGCGCCAAACCTACGAGCAGTACTTC.

The V and J genes are TRBV2 and TRBJ1-4, with a possible D match to TRBD1 (5 bases). The CDR3 sequence is 14 residues long. Trimming pared 4 bases from V and 5 bases from J, leaving 11 bases between. Germline CDR1 SNHLY, CDR2 FYNNEI. DNA for the CDR3: TGTGCCAGCAGTGTCTGGGGGGGGAATGAAAAACTGTTTTTT. Its protein product is CASSVWGGNEKLFF.

The rearrangement joins TRBV7-8 to TRBJ1-1; the match to TRBD1 covers 9 bases. The length of the CDR3 is 14 residues. The germline V gene encodes CDR1 SGHVS and CDR2 FQNEAQ. With V trimmed by 5 bases and J by 7 bases, 8 bases remained unmatched. The CDR3: CASSQRTGVGEAFF. As DNA, the CDR3 is TGTGCCAGCAGCCAAAGGACAGGGGTGGGTGAAGCTTTCTTT.

The chain couples TRBV15 to TRBJ2-7, with 11 positions matching TRBD2. Germline-derived CDR1 and CDR2 are LNHNV and YYDKDF (reference sequence). CDR3 length: 15 residues. J lost 4 bases, V lost 0 bases, and 2 bases had no gene match. The CDR3 DNA sequence: TGTGCCACCAGCAGAGATACTAGCGGGGGATACGAGCAGTACTTC. Translating it yields CATSRDTSGGYEQYF. Combining the CDR3 with reference TRBV15 and TRBJ2-7 gives the whole variable domain DAMVIQNPRYQVTQFGKPVTLSCSQTLNHNVMYWYQQKSSQAPKLLFHYYDKDFNNEADTPDNFQSRRPNTSFCFLDIRSPGLGDTAMYLCATSRDTSGGYEQYFGPGTRLTVT.

The genes are TRBV19 and TRBJ1-2; TRBD1 matches 8 bases. Germline V gives CDR1 LNHDA, CDR2 SQIVND (reference sequence). The CDR3 consists of 18 residues. After removal of 5 bases from V and 3 bases from J, the junction contained 17 bases not matched to a gene. CDR3 DNA sequence: TGTGCCAGTAGTGTTACTAGGACAGGGCGCCGGTCGGACTATGGCTACACCTTC. It yields the protein CASSVTRTGRRSDYGYTF.

The J gene is TRBJ1-2, the V gene TRBV19; tentative D call: TRBD1 (6 bases). V was cut by 6 bases and J by 1 base, with 15 bases left in between. CDR3 length: 15 residues. Germline V lookup: CDR1 LNHDA, CDR2 SQIVND (reference sequence). The chain's CDR3 is CASRDHRQVNYGYTF. The CDR3 bases are TGTGCCAGTAGAGACCACCGACAGGTTAACTATGGCTACACCTTC. Full variable domain (remainder filled in from reference TRBV19 and TRBJ1-2): DGGITQSPKYLFRKEGQNVTLSCEQNLNHDAMYWYRQDPGQGLRLIYYSQIVNDFQKGDIAEGYSVSREKKESFPLTVTSAQKNPTAFYLCASRDHRQVNYGYTFGSGTRLTVV.

This chain connects TRBV5-1 to TRBJ1-2; 9 bases map to TRBD1. The CDR3 covers 14 residues. Germline V lookup: CDR1 SGHRS, CDR2 YFSETQ. Trimming removed 4 bases from V and 8 bases from J; junction bases left unmatched: 9. CDR3 in DNA: TGCGCCAGCAGCCTCGGACAGGGGTTAGGAGGCTACACCTTC. This gives the protein CASSLGQGLGGYTF.

The V gene is TRBV21-1, the J gene TRBJ1-2; the table names TRBD1, a call not compared with the DNA. TRBV21-1 is a known pseudogene. This CDR3 has 15 residues. The CDR3 region is CASSKRTGSPYGYTF. CDR3 coding DNA: TGTGCCAGCAGCAAACGGACAGGCTCTCCCTATGGCTACACCTTC.

V usage is TRBV4-3 and J usage is TRBJ1-3; 7 nucleotides line up with TRBD1. Germline trimming cut 1 base from V and 4 bases from J; bases unmatched to any gene: 10. CDR3 length equals 17 residues. Germline CDR1 LGHNA, CDR2 YSLEER. The CDR3 spells CASSQGIGGAGGNTIYF. The CDR3 DNA reads TGCGCCAGCAGCCAAGGGATAGGGGGCGCGGGAGGAAACACCATATATTTT.

The chain recombines TRBV12-5 with TRBJ2-3; TRBD2 matches 7 bases. The CDR3 is made up of 16 amino acids. The germline V gene encodes CDR1 LGHNT and CDR2 FRNRAP. Trimming cost V 6 bases and J 2 bases; bases outside gene matches: 11. The CDR3 reads CASGPGLAATTDTQYF. The CDR3 nucleotides read TGTGCTAGTGGCCCGGGGCTAGCGGCAACCACAGATACGCAGTATTTT.

This clone has just a few counts. V usage is TRBV28 and J usage is TRBJ2-7; 7 bases line up with TRBD1. Losses at the gene ends were 8 bases for V and 2 bases for J; bases not matched to a gene: 6. This CDR3 comprises 13 residues. From germline, CDR1 is MDHEN and CDR2 SYDVKM. The CDR3 protein is CASYSGTAYEQYF. CDR3 nucleotides: TGTGCCAGCTATTCCGGGACAGCCTACGAGCAGTACTTC. The whole variable domain, remainder taken from reference TRBV28 and TRBJ2-7, is DVKVTQSSRYLVKRTGEKVFLECVQDMDHENMFWYRQDPGLGLRLIYFSYDVKMKEKGDIPEGYSVSREKKERFSLILESASTNQTSMYLCASYSGTAYEQYFGPGTRLTVT.

This chain joins TRBV7-9 and TRBJ2-7, with TRBD2 matching over 9 bases. Germline V gene lookup returns CDR1 SEHNR and CDR2 FQNEAQ (reference sequence). Germline trimming cut 3 bases from V and 2 bases from J; bases unmatched to any gene: 5. The CDR3 spans 15 residues. For the CDR3, the DNA is TGTGCCAGCAGCTTTAGCGGGAGTGGGACCTACGAGCAGTACTTC. It encodes CASSFSGSGTYEQYF.

The genes are TRBV4-3 and TRBJ1-2, with a possible D match to TRBD1 (5 bases). With 0 bases removed from V and 4 bases from J, the gap between germline ends came to 12 bases. The germline gives CDR1 LGHNA, CDR2 YSLEER. The CDR3 sequence is 15 residues long. The CDR3 reads CASSQEARAAYGYTF. CDR3 DNA sequence: TGCGCCAGCAGCCAAGAAGCCAGGGCTGCCTATGGCTACACCTTC.